These T cell receptor beta chains were read from a single sample in a study of T cell responses to AZD1222 COVID-19 vaccine. TCRdb's copy holds only in-frame clones and misses some; the assay was immunoSEQ multiplex PCR. The repertoire holds about 85,000 clones, with roughly nine tenths as singletons. This material consisted of peripheral blood, taken on day 0 of AZD1222 vaccination. The receptor source for this set is an adult in good health. Each CDR3 is given with its conserved first and last residue. Each record gives: J gene, V gene, D gene, clone size, CDR3 protein, CDR3 DNA. The D gene is left open where the match is weak. The listing skips clone size in some rows; elsewhere it reads once, few, many or a size class.

TRBJ2-3,TRBV28,NA,few,CASALQGFTDTQYF,TGTGCCAGCGCCCTACAGGGTTTCACAGATACGCAGTATTTT
TRBJ1-5,TRBV3-1/TRBV3-2,TRBD1,NA,CASSHSDRGTPQHF,TGTGCCAGCAGCCATTCTGACAGGGGAACGCCCCAGCATTTT
TRBJ2-2,TRBV9,NA,NA,CASSVGSGPNTGELFF,TGTGCCAGCAGCGTAGGGTCCGGGCCAAACACCGGGGAGCTGTTTTTT
TRBJ2-7,TRBV7-2,TRBD1,NA,CASSFSGQTYEQYF,TGTGCCAGCAGCTTTTCGGGACAGACCTACGAGCAGTACTTC
TRBJ2-7,TRBV7-8,NA,medium-sized,CASKYGNEQYF,TGTGCCAGCAAGTATGGAAACGAGCAGTACTTC
TRBJ1-2,TRBV27,NA,NA,CASSLTGNYGYTF,TGTGCCAGCAGTTTAACAGGGAACTATGGCTACACCTTC
TRBJ2-2,TRBV9,TRBD1,NA,CASSVETGATGELFF,TGTGCCAGCAGCGTGGAAACAGGGGCCACCGGGGAGCTGTTTTTT
TRBJ2-5,TRBV28,NA,NA,CASSLLETQYF,TGTGCCAGCAGTTTATTGGAGACCCAGTACTTC
TRBJ1-5,TRBV2,NA,NA,CASSGALFNQPQHF,TGTGCCAGCAGTGGGGCTCTCTTTAATCAGCCCCAGCATTTT
TRBJ2-3,TRBV15,TRBD1,NA,CATSSSRRGQARDTQYF,TGTGCCACCAGCAGCTCAAGGCGGGGACAGGCCAGAGATACGCAGTATTTT
TRBJ2-2,TRBV29-1,TRBD1,NA,CSVVGRGPTGELFF,TGCAGCGTTGTGGGCAGGGGGCCAACCGGGGAGCTGTTTTTT
TRBJ1-1,TRBV24-1,NA,NA,CATSQGGLNTEAFF,TGTGCCACCAGCCAGGGTGGCCTGAACACTGAAGCTTTCTTT
TRBJ2-3,TRBV10-3,NA,NA,CAISAGGGTDTQYF,TGTGCCATCAGTGCGGGCGGGGGCACAGATACGCAGTATTTT
TRBJ2-7,TRBV5-4,NA,NA,CASSKQDSYEQYF,TGTGCCAGCAGCAAACAAGACTCCTACGAGCAGTACTTC
TRBJ2-2,TRBV6-4,NA,NA,CASSDGRSNTGELFF,TGTGCCAGCAGTGACGGCAGATCGAACACCGGGGAGCTGTTTTTT
TRBJ1-3,TRBV6-5,NA,once,CASRSAGSGNTIYF,TGTGCCAGCCGGTCGGCAGGGTCAGGAAACACCATATATTTT
TRBJ2-7,TRBV5-5,NA,NA,CASSLDVRAYEQYF,TGTGCCAGCAGCTTGGATGTCAGGGCCTACGAGCAGTACTTC
TRBJ2-1,TRBV5-4,TRBD2,NA,CASSFFLAGGGDEQFF,TGTGCCAGCAGCTTTTTCTTAGCGGGGGGCGGGGATGAGCAGTTCTTC
TRBJ2-5,TRBV9,TRBD2,NA,CASSAGGLETQYF,TGTGCCAGCAGCGCGGGGGGGCTTGAGACCCAGTACTTC
TRBJ2-7,TRBV5-6,NA,NA,CASSSGRGIFVEQYF,TGTGCCAGCAGCTCGGGCAGGGGAATTTTTGTTGAGCAGTACTTC
TRBJ1-3,TRBV19,TRBD1,once,CASIPDRAGNTIYF,TGTGCCAGTATCCCGGACAGGGCTGGAAACACCATATATTTT
TRBJ2-1,TRBV29-1,NA,once,CSVGNWSYNEQFF,TGCAGCGTTGGCAATTGGAGTTACAATGAGCAGTTCTTC
TRBJ2-7,TRBV6-5,NA,NA,CASSLGSGYEQYF,TGTGCCAGCAGCCTGGGATCAGGCTACGAGCAGTACTTC
TRBJ2-7,TRBV11-2,NA,NA,CASSRRAGASSSYEQYF,TGTGCCAGCAGCCGGAGGGCAGGGGCTTCGAGCTCCTACGAGCAGTACTTC
TRBJ2-2,TRBV11-1,NA,few,CASSLGYLTGELFF,TGTGCCAGCAGCTTAGGTTACCTGACCGGGGAGCTGTTTTTT
TRBJ2-7,TRBV4-1,TRBD1,few,CASSQDRGGPYEQYF,TGCGCCAGCAGCCAAGATAGAGGGGGCCCCTACGAGCAGTACTTC
TRBJ2-7,TRBV9,NA,NA,CASTDYEQYF,TGTGCCAGCACCGACTACGAGCAGTACTTC
TRBJ2-5,TRBV10-3,NA,NA,CAGQGEGREATQYF,TGTGCCGGGCAGGGGGAGGGCCGAGAAGCGACCCAGTACTTC
TRBJ2-1,TRBV25-1,NA,NA,CASSRRYNEQFF,TGTGCCAGCAGCCGGAGATACAATGAGCAGTTCTTC
TRBJ2-4,TRBV28,NA,NA,CASSLGGQLAKNIQYF,TGTGCCAGCAGTTTGGGGGGACAGCTAGCCAAAAACATTCAGTACTTC
TRBJ1-5,TRBV6-4,NA,NA,CASSDGLPSPPDCYQPQHF,TGTGCCAGCAGTGATGGACTTCCAAGCCCCCCGGACTGTTATCAGCCCCAGCATTTT
TRBJ1-4,TRBV28,NA,once,CASTAGGRGGEKLFF,TGTGCCAGCACAGCCGGCGGCAGGGGTGGGGAAAAACTGTTTTTT
TRBJ2-2,TRBV10-2,NA,medium-sized,CASSETSLGTGELFF,TGCGCCAGCAGTGAGACTAGTCTGGGCACCGGGGAGCTGTTTTTT
TRBJ2-1,TRBV5-1,NA,NA,CASSLGDSYNEQFF,TGCGCCAGCAGCTTGGGGGACTCCTACAATGAGCAGTTCTTC
TRBJ2-7,TRBV3-1/TRBV3-2,NA,NA,CASSQAPPGPYEQYF,TGTGCCAGCAGCCAAGCCCCTCCAGGACCCTACGAGCAGTACTTC
TRBJ1-5,TRBV28,NA,NA,CASRTPGVSNQPQHF,TGTGCCAGCAGAACTCCGGGGGTTAGCAATCAGCCCCAGCATTTT
TRBJ1-4,TRBV3-1/TRBV3-2,TRBD1,NA,CASSQRTGGEKLFF,TGTGCCAGCAGCCAAAGGACAGGGGGGGAGAAACTGTTTTTT
TRBJ2-7,TRBV19,NA,few,CASSTDSTYEQYF,TGTGCCAGTAGTACGGACAGTACCTACGAGCAGTACTTC
TRBJ1-5,TRBV7-3,NA,NA,CASSLGWGGNQPQHF,TGTGCCAGCAGCTTAGGTTGGGGAGGCAATCAGCCCCAGCATTTT
TRBJ1-5,TRBV12-5,NA,NA,CASGLDNQPQHF,TGTGCTAGTGGTTTGGACAATCAGCCCCAGCATTTT
TRBJ2-1,TRBV10-3,TRBD1,once,CAISDSGGRNEQFF,TGTGCCATCAGTGATTCAGGGGGCAGGAATGAGCAGTTCTTC
TRBJ1-5,TRBV19,NA,NA,CASSSFAGDNQPQHF,TGTGCCAGTAGTAGTTTTGCCGGGGACAATCAGCCCCAGCATTTT
TRBJ1-5,TRBV4-2,TRBD1,NA,CASSQDRRQGYNQPQHF,TGTGCCAGCAGCCAAGATCGGAGACAGGGGTACAATCAGCCCCAGCATTTT
TRBJ2-1,TRBV10-2,TRBD2,NA,CASSLPSGTSYNEQFF,TGCGCCAGCAGTCTTCCGAGCGGGACCTCCTACAATGAGCAGTTCTTC
TRBJ2-1,TRBV10-3,NA,once,CAIGAVDEQFF,TGTGCCATCGGGGCAGTCGATGAGCAGTTCTTC
TRBJ1-1,TRBV11-2,NA,NA,CASSYHRVENTEAFF,TGTGCCAGCAGCTACCACAGGGTTGAGAACACTGAAGCTTTCTTT
TRBJ2-7,TRBV11-2,TRBD2,NA,CASSLGGLAGTYEQYF,TGTGCCAGCAGCTTAGGTGGACTAGCGGGTACCTACGAGCAGTACTTC
TRBJ2-1,TRBV5-1,TRBD2,NA,CASSGVLAGVYNEQFF,TGCGCCAGCAGTGGGGTTTTAGCGGGGGTATACAATGAGCAGTTCTTC
TRBJ2-7,TRBV28,NA,NA,CASRARGASYEQYF,TGTGCCAGCAGGGCTCGGGGGGCGAGCTACGAGCAGTACTTC
TRBJ2-7,TRBV6-5,TRBD1,NA,CASSYSRQGPYEQYF,TGTGCCAGCAGTTACTCGCGACAGGGTCCCTACGAGCAGTACTTC
TRBJ1-2,TRBV6-5,NA,NA,CASSENGGARYGYTF,TGTGCCAGCAGCGAGAACGGGGGGGCTAGATATGGCTACACCTTC
TRBJ2-2,TRBV7-8,TRBD2,NA,CASSPERLAATNTGELFF,TGTGCCAGCAGCCCAGAGAGACTAGCGGCGACGAACACCGGGGAGCTGTTTTTT
TRBJ2-5,TRBV28,TRBD1,once,CASRSQGVETQYF,TGTGCCAGCAGGTCACAGGGGGTGGAGACCCAGTACTTC
TRBJ2-7,TRBV5-1,NA,NA,CASSLGGAGYEQYF,TGCGCCAGCAGCTTGGGGGGGGCCGGCTACGAGCAGTACTTC
TRBJ2-5,TRBV6-4,NA,once,CASSEQAGPQETQYF,TGTGCCAGCAGTGAGCAGGCAGGGCCTCAAGAGACCCAGTACTTC
TRBJ1-3,TRBV4-1,NA,NA,CASSYEGDSGNTIYF,TGCGCCAGCAGCTATGAGGGAGACTCTGGAAACACCATATATTTT
TRBJ2-5,TRBV28,TRBD2,NA,CASSLLAGEETQYF,TGTGCCAGCAGCCTCCTAGCGGGAGAAGAGACCCAGTACTTC